The rows below give T cell receptor beta chains drawn from one sample of a study of response to subunit inactivated influenza vaccine. Each CDR3 protein gets one entry after TCRdb re-called the RT-PCR reads with MiXCR. The data show under 500,000 distinct CDR3 sequences, roughly 11% seen once. The material was PBMCs from blood, obtained roughly 45 days after vaccination. All receptors come from a man aged 45-65 years who received an inactivated influenza vaccine. The CDR3 runs from the conserved cysteine through the conserved F or W. Each record gives: V gene, clone size, D gene, J gene, CDR3 DNA, CDR3 protein. A D gene is named only where the DNA matches it firmly. The size field is filled for only some rows; it gives once, few, many or a size class.

v_call: TRBV20-1; clone_size: few; d_call: -; j_call: TRBJ2-7; cdr3_nt: TGCAGTGCCCCGGACAGCTCCTACGAGCAGTACTTC; cdr3_aa: CSAPDSSYEQYF
v_call: TRBV4-1; clone_size: -; d_call: -; j_call: TRBJ2-7; cdr3_nt: TGCGCCAGCAGCCAACGAAATACCTACGAGCAGTACTTC; cdr3_aa: CASSQRNTYEQYF
v_call: TRBV20-1; clone_size: many; d_call: -; j_call: TRBJ2-1; cdr3_nt: TGCAGTGCTAGTCTCTCGGCTGGACGACCGATGTACAATGAGCAGTTCTTC; cdr3_aa: CSASLSAGRPMYNEQFF
v_call: TRBV9; clone_size: -; d_call: -; j_call: TRBJ2-1; cdr3_nt: TGTGCCAGCAGCATTACCGGGACCCCCGGAAATGAGCAGTTCTTC; cdr3_aa: CASSITGTPGNEQFF
v_call: TRBV24-1; clone_size: few; d_call: -; j_call: TRBJ1-5; cdr3_nt: TGTGCCACCAGTGGGACCCGGGGCGCCGATAGCAATCAGCCCCAGCATTTT; cdr3_aa: CATSGTRGADSNQPQHF
v_call: TRBV5-1; clone_size: many; d_call: -; j_call: TRBJ2-1; cdr3_nt: TGCGCCAGCAGCTTCCGACAGATCCGCTCCTACAATGAGCAGTTCTTC; cdr3_aa: CASSFRQIRSYNEQFF
v_call: TRBV7-9; clone_size: -; d_call: -; j_call: TRBJ2-3; cdr3_nt: TGTGCCAGCATCCCCGAAAGGGGAACAGATACGCAGTATTTT; cdr3_aa: CASIPERGTDTQYF
v_call: TRBV29-1; clone_size: few; d_call: TRBD2; j_call: TRBJ2-5; cdr3_nt: TGCAGCGTTGACGGCGGGAGGGCCGTGACCCAGTACTTC; cdr3_aa: CSVDGGRAVTQYF
v_call: TRBV4-3; clone_size: many; d_call: TRBD2; j_call: TRBJ2-4; cdr3_nt: TGCGCCAGCAGCCCATCGGGACTAGACCCCTACATCGTAGCCAAAAACATTCAGTACTTC; cdr3_aa: CASSPSGLDPYIVAKNIQYF
v_call: TRBV7-2; clone_size: few; d_call: TRBD2; j_call: TRBJ2-7; cdr3_nt: TGTGCCAGCAGCTTAGCGGTAATAGCGGGGAACGAGCAGTACTTC; cdr3_aa: CASSLAVIAGNEQYF
v_call: TRBV27; clone_size: many; d_call: -; j_call: TRBJ2-4; cdr3_nt: TGTGCCAGCGCCCGGCTGGGGCAAAACATTCAGTACTTC; cdr3_aa: CASARLGQNIQYF
v_call: TRBV3-1; clone_size: many; d_call: -; j_call: TRBJ1-2; cdr3_nt: TGTGCCAGCAGCCAAGAAACCGGGACATCGCGTAACTATGGCTACACCTTC; cdr3_aa: CASSQETGTSRNYGYTF
v_call: TRBV7-6; clone_size: many; d_call: -; j_call: TRBJ2-5; cdr3_nt: TGTGCCAGCAGCCCAAAGCCCCGGGAAGAGACCCAGTACTTC; cdr3_aa: CASSPKPREETQYF
v_call: TRBV5-1; clone_size: few; d_call: -; j_call: TRBJ2-2; cdr3_nt: TGCGCCAGCAGGTCTTCATCGTCCGCAGGGACCACCGGGGAGCTGTTTTTT; cdr3_aa: CASRSSSSAGTTGELFF
v_call: TRBV11-2; clone_size: -; d_call: -; j_call: TRBJ2-6; cdr3_nt: TGTGCCAGCAGCTTGGACACAGTAGGGATTGGGGCCAACGTCCTGACTTTC; cdr3_aa: CASSLDTVGIGANVLTF
v_call: TRBV9; clone_size: many; d_call: -; j_call: TRBJ2-7; cdr3_nt: TGTGCCAGCAGCGGTGGGGGGCAGGGGGCCTACGAGCAGTACTTC; cdr3_aa: CASSGGGQGAYEQYF
v_call: TRBV5-6; clone_size: few; d_call: TRBD1; j_call: TRBJ2-7; cdr3_nt: TGTGCCAGCACCCCCGGGACAGGGCTCTCCTACGAGCAGTACTTC; cdr3_aa: CASTPGTGLSYEQYF
v_call: TRBV4-3; clone_size: few; d_call: -; j_call: TRBJ1-6; cdr3_nt: TGCGCCAGCAGCCAGGCCGCAGCAGGGGCTAATTCACCCCTCCACTTT; cdr3_aa: CASSQAAAGANSPLHF
v_call: TRBV5-1; clone_size: many; d_call: TRBD2; j_call: TRBJ2-7; cdr3_nt: TGCGCCAGCAGCTTGGAACTAGCGGTCTCAACCGGGCAGTACTTC; cdr3_aa: CASSLELAVSTGQYF
v_call: TRBV4-2; clone_size: many; d_call: -; j_call: TRBJ2-2; cdr3_nt: TGTGCCAGCAGCCAAGATGGGGGCCGGAACACCGGGGAGCTGTTTTTT; cdr3_aa: CASSQDGGRNTGELFF
v_call: TRBV20-1; clone_size: -; d_call: TRBD1; j_call: TRBJ1-4; cdr3_nt: TGCAGTGCTAGTGACAGGGAAGTTGGTGAAAAACTGTTTTTT; cdr3_aa: CSASDREVGEKLFF
v_call: TRBV29-1; clone_size: many; d_call: TRBD2; j_call: TRBJ2-3; cdr3_nt: TGCAGCGTTGAAGGTCTCACGGGAGGGTGGACAGATACGCAGTATTTT; cdr3_aa: CSVEGLTGGWTDTQYF
v_call: TRBV20-1; clone_size: -; d_call: TRBD1; j_call: TRBJ1-4; cdr3_nt: TGCAGTGCTAGACAGGACAGGGTATATGAAAAACTGTTTTTT; cdr3_aa: CSARQDRVYEKLFF
v_call: TRBV29-1; clone_size: many; d_call: TRBD1; j_call: TRBJ2-1; cdr3_nt: TGCAGCGTTGACGGGGTTTTCCGGCATCCTCAGGGGGAGAGTGAGCAGTTCTTC; cdr3_aa: CSVDGVFRHPQGESEQFF
v_call: TRBV3-1; clone_size: few; d_call: TRBD1; j_call: TRBJ1-4; cdr3_nt: TGTGCCAGCAGTGCAGGCGGGACAGCTAATGAAAAACTGTTTTTT; cdr3_aa: CASSAGGTANEKLFF
v_call: TRBV7-2; clone_size: few; d_call: TRBD2; j_call: TRBJ2-7; cdr3_nt: TGTGCCAGCAGCTTAAGAAGGGGAGGGGAATACGAGCAGTACTTC; cdr3_aa: CASSLRRGGEYEQYF
v_call: TRBV6-2/TRBV6-3; clone_size: -; d_call: -; j_call: TRBJ2-7; cdr3_nt: TGTGCCAGCAGAGAGACAGACGAGCAGTACTTC; cdr3_aa: CASRETDEQYF
v_call: TRBV11-1; clone_size: -; d_call: TRBD1; j_call: TRBJ1-5; cdr3_nt: TGTGCCAGCAGCCCCTTGACAGGGGGACGGTCTTCCGAGGGTCAGCCCCAGCATTTT; cdr3_aa: CASSPLTGGRSSEGQPQHF
v_call: TRBV9; clone_size: -; d_call: -; j_call: TRBJ2-2; cdr3_nt: TGTGCCAGCAGCCCGAGAGCGGGACAGAACACCGGGGAGCTGTTTTTT; cdr3_aa: CASSPRAGQNTGELFF
v_call: TRBV10-3; clone_size: -; d_call: -; j_call: TRBJ2-1; cdr3_nt: TGTGCCATCAGTGAGTCGGGGGATGAGCAGTTCTTC; cdr3_aa: CAISESGDEQFF
v_call: TRBV15; clone_size: few; d_call: TRBD2; j_call: TRBJ2-3; cdr3_nt: TGTGCCACCAGCAGACCTGGGACTAGCGGGACGAATACGCAGTATTTT; cdr3_aa: CATSRPGTSGTNTQYF
v_call: TRBV12-3/TRBV12-4; clone_size: -; d_call: -; j_call: TRBJ2-3; cdr3_nt: TGTGCCAGCAGTTTCCCCGGGGCAGATACGCAGTATTTT; cdr3_aa: CASSFPGADTQYF
v_call: TRBV7-2; clone_size: -; d_call: -; j_call: TRBJ2-7; cdr3_nt: TGTGCCAGCAGCCGACTGACAGGACTCTCCTACGAGCAGTACTTC; cdr3_aa: CASSRLTGLSYEQYF
v_call: TRBV6-5; clone_size: few; d_call: TRBD1; j_call: TRBJ2-5; cdr3_nt: TGTGCCAGTGGGGACAGGGTTAAGACCCAGTACTTC; cdr3_aa: CASGDRVKTQYF
v_call: TRBV4-1; clone_size: -; d_call: -; j_call: TRBJ1-5; cdr3_nt: TGCGCCAGCAGCCAAGATACAGGGTCTCGACAGCCCCAGCATTTT; cdr3_aa: CASSQDTGSRQPQHF
v_call: TRBV9; clone_size: many; d_call: -; j_call: TRBJ2-1; cdr3_nt: TGTGCCAGCAGCGACTATAACTCCTACAATGAGCAGTTCTTC; cdr3_aa: CASSDYNSYNEQFF
v_call: TRBV5-5; clone_size: -; d_call: TRBD1; j_call: TRBJ2-7; cdr3_nt: TGTGCCAGCAGTCCTGGACAGGGGGAATACGAGCAGTACTTC; cdr3_aa: CASSPGQGEYEQYF
v_call: TRBV5-5; clone_size: -; d_call: TRBD1; j_call: TRBJ1-1; cdr3_nt: TGTGCCAGCAGCTTGGAAGTGACAGGGCCTACTCAAGCTTTCTTT; cdr3_aa: CASSLEVTGPTQAFF
v_call: TRBV2; clone_size: many; d_call: -; j_call: TRBJ1-3; cdr3_nt: TGTGCCAGCAGTCGTGGTAGTGGAAACACCATATATTTT; cdr3_aa: CASSRGSGNTIYF
v_call: TRBV7-2; clone_size: few; d_call: -; j_call: TRBJ2-7; cdr3_nt: TGTGCCAGCAGCTTAACGGGGGCCCGGGCCTACGAGCAGTACTTC; cdr3_aa: CASSLTGARAYEQYF
v_call: TRBV5-1; clone_size: few; d_call: TRBD2; j_call: TRBJ2-1; cdr3_nt: TGCGCCAGCAGCGGAACGAGCGGGGGGCCGGGTGAGCAGTTCTTC; cdr3_aa: CASSGTSGGPGEQFF
v_call: TRBV20-1; clone_size: many; d_call: -; j_call: TRBJ1-1; cdr3_nt: TGCAGTGCTCTCAGGGTTGGCACTGAAGCTTTCTTT; cdr3_aa: CSALRVGTEAFF
v_call: TRBV6-6; clone_size: few; d_call: -; j_call: TRBJ1-2; cdr3_nt: TGTGCCAGCAGTTACTCTAGGACTTATGGCTACACCTTC; cdr3_aa: CASSYSRTYGYTF
v_call: TRBV18; clone_size: few; d_call: -; j_call: TRBJ2-5; cdr3_nt: TGTGCCAGCTCACCAGGCAGGAATCCACAGGAGACCCAGTACTTC; cdr3_aa: CASSPGRNPQETQYF
v_call: TRBV7-2; clone_size: few; d_call: TRBD2; j_call: TRBJ2-7; cdr3_nt: TGTGCCAGCAGCTTCCCGGGACTATCCCGTCACGAGCAGTACTTC; cdr3_aa: CASSFPGLSRHEQYF